One sample yielded the 20 T cell receptor beta chains listed below, sequenced in a study of shared clonotypes between healthy human individuals. Only in-frame clones appear in the TCRdb table, and some are missing; sequencing was by immunoSEQ multiplex PCR. The sample yields more than 2 million clones, over 85% seen once. The sample taken for sequencing was naive CD4+ T cells sorted from blood. Subset here: CD45RA+ positively selected. The receptors here all came from a man aged 18 to 29 in good health.

The rearrangement joins TRBV11-1 to TRBJ2-5; 7 nucleotides agree with TRBD1. The germline CDR1 and CDR2 sequences are SGHAT and FQDESV (reference sequence). Germline trimming cut 0 bases from V and 2 bases from J; bases unmatched to any gene: 0. The CDR3 consists of 14 residues. The CDR3 region has the DNA TGTGCCAGCAGCTTAGCGGGACAGCAAGAGACCCAGTACTTC. Residues: CASSLAGQQETQYF.

The chain is built from TRBV10-3 and TRBJ2-7; tentatively, D is TRBD1 or TRBD2 (5 bases each). Trimming took 0 bases from V and 6 from J, leaving 12 bases between them. The CDR3 extends over 14 amino acids. The V gene's germline CDR1 is ENHRY and CDR2 SYGVKD. CDR3 coding DNA: TGTGCCATCAGTGAGTCTCGGGACGCGGGCGAGCAGTACTTC. As protein: CAISESRDAGEQYF.

With respect to this clone: Other DNA sequences in the same sample also yield this CDR3. V and J are TRBV5-4 and TRBJ2-7, with D possibly being TRBD2 (6 bases). V dropped 0 bases and J dropped 4 bases, with 11 bases sitting between them. The CDR3 extends over 14 amino acids. Germline V CDR1 and CDR2: SGHNT, YYREEE (reference sequence). In DNA form, the CDR3 reads TGTGCCAGCAGCTTGGACGGAGGGCCGTACGAGCAGTACTTC. Translating gives CASSLDGGPYEQYF.

The chain links TRBV5-1 to TRBJ1-3, with TRBD1 matching over 7 bases. The germline CDR1 and CDR2 sequences are SGHRS and YFSETQ. Trimming cost V 2 bases and J 0 bases; bases outside gene matches: 2. The CDR3 is made up of 15 amino acids. The CDR3 here is CASSLTGASGNTIYF. In DNA, the CDR3 is TGCGCCAGCAGCTTAACAGGGGCCTCTGGAAACACCATATATTTT.

The chain employs TRBV9 and TRBJ1-3; possible D gene TRBD1, 5 bases. There are 14 residues in the CDR3. Germline CDR1 is SGDLS and CDR2 is YYNGEE. The germline V and J ends were trimmed by 4 bases and 4 bases, with 12 bases remaining between them. The CDR3 region is CASSPDRPGNTIYF. The DNA of the CDR3 is TGTGCCAGCAGCCCCGACAGACCGGGAAACACCATATATTTT.

The V and J genes are TRBV30 and TRBJ2-2; no clear D gene. The CDR3 has 17 amino acids. V lost 3 bases, J lost 0 bases, and 17 bases lay in between. Germline V gene lookup returns CDR1 GTSNPN and CDR2 SVGIG (reference sequence). Here the CDR3 DNA reads TGTGCCTGGAGGGACCCCCAAAGGGTAGCGAACACCGGGGAGCTGTTTTTT. This translates into CAWRDPQRVANTGELFF. The full variable domain, with the rest looked up from reference TRBV30 and TRBJ2-2, is SQTIHQWPATLVQPVGSPLSLECTVEGTSNPNLYWYRQAAGRGLQLLFYSVGIGQISSEVPQNLSASRPQDRQFILSSKKLLLSDSGFYLCAWRDPQRVANTGELFFGEGSRLTVL.

The chain links TRBV9 to TRBJ2-7; D may be TRBD2 (6 bases). The CDR3 covers 15 residues. CDR1 SGDLS and CDR2 YYNGEE come from the germline V gene. V dropped 2 bases and J dropped 2 bases, with 14 bases sitting between them. CDR3 region: CASSVRSGRTYEQYF. Written as DNA, the CDR3 is TGTGCCAGCAGCGTTAGGAGCGGGCGAACCTACGAGCAGTACTTC. Together with reference TRBV9 and TRBJ2-7, the CDR3 gives the full variable domain: DSGVTQTPKHLITATGQRVTLRCSPRSGDLSVYWYQQSLDQGLQFLIQYYNGEERAKGNILERFSAQQFPDLHSELNLSSLELGDSALYFCASSVRSGRTYEQYFGPGTRLTVT.

V and J are TRBV10-2 and TRBJ1-1, with TRBD1 identical over 7 bases. In germline, CDR1 is WSHSY, CDR2 SAAADI. The CDR3 consists of 13 residues. V dropped 5 bases and J dropped 1; count of bases not matched to a gene: 1. As DNA, the CDR3 is TGCGCCAGCAGTAACAGGGGGAACACTGAAGCTTTCTTT. It codes for CASSNRGNTEAFF.

The chain links TRBV6-5 to TRBJ1-2; no clear D. The V gene's germline CDR1 is MNHEY and CDR2 SVGAGI. With 7 bases removed from V and 4 bases from J, the gap between germline ends came to 13 bases. The CDR3 has 13 residues. The chain's CDR3 is CASTKAGFYGYTF. CDR3 DNA sequence: TGTGCCAGCACCAAAGCCGGGTTCTATGGCTACACCTTC.

With regard to this clone: Other DNA sequences within the sample encode an identical CDR3. The CDR3 is CASSFGGTNEKLFF. CDR3 nucleotide sequence: TGCGCCAGCAGCTTTGGGGGTACTAATGAAAAACTGTTTTTT. The chain carries TRBV5-1 and TRBJ1-4, with D possibly being TRBD1 (5 bases). The CDR3 is 14 amino acids. V gave up 2 bases and J gave up 2 bases, with 7 bases separating them. CDR1 is SGHRS, CDR2 YFSETQ, per germline.

The gene calls are TRBV4-1 and TRBJ1-1; D is perhaps TRBD1 (5 bases). The CDR3 sequence is 15 residues long. CDR1 and CDR2 (germline): MGHRA, YSYEKL. The V gene lost 0 bases and the J gene lost 0 bases, with 8 bases spanning the gap. The CDR3 bases are TGCGCCAGCAGCCAAGATCCGGGGCTGAACACTGAAGCTTTCTTT. Translating gives CASSQDPGLNTEAFF.

This clone was recorded once. The V and J genes are TRBV5-1 and TRBJ1-2; D gene ambiguous. Germline V gives CDR1 SGHRS, CDR2 YFSETQ. Trimming shortened V by 4 bases and J by 0 bases, and 10 bases separated the two germline ends. The CDR3 is made up of 14 amino acids. The CDR3 loop reads CASSPSASNYGYTF. The CDR3 DNA sequence: TGCGCCAGCAGCCCCTCGGCATCTAACTATGGCTACACCTTC.

This clone was seen a single time. The chain has TRBV6-1 and TRBJ2-5, with 8 bases lining up with TRBD2. Matching the DNA end better, TRBJ2-7 makes the J call doubtful. Germline assignment: CDR1 MNHNS and CDR2 SASEGT. The CDR3 spans 17 residues. Here the CDR3 DNA reads TGTGCCAGCAGTGATAGGGGTAGCGGGGTCCCCCCTCTCGAGCAGTACTTC. This gives the protein CASSDRGSGVPPLEQYF.

Comments on this clone: The identical CDR3 is also encoded by other nucleotide sequences in the sample. The chain links TRBV2 to TRBJ2-5; D not certain. Trimming stripped 6 bases from V and 4 bases from J, with 3 bases between. The CDR3 has 10 residues. The germline V gene has CDR1 SNHLY and CDR2 FYNNEI. CDR3 protein: CASRTETQYF. CDR3 DNA sequence: TGTGCCAGCAGGACAGAGACCCAGTACTTC.

The chain uses TRBV19 and TRBJ2-7, with TRBD2 matching over 8 bases. From germline, CDR1 is LNHDA and CDR2 SQIVND (reference sequence). The CDR3 is made up of 15 amino acids. V trimming: 4 bases; J trimming: 4 bases; junction bases outside the gene matches: 9. Here the CDR3 reads CASSKLAGLFYEQYF. Written as DNA, the CDR3 is TGTGCCAGTAGTAAGCTAGCGGGCCTTTTTTACGAGCAGTACTTC.

This rearrangement joins TRBV10-1 to TRBJ2-7; D possibly corresponds to TRBD2 (6 bases). The CDR3 covers 15 residues. V lost 0 bases to trimming and J lost 3 bases, with 12 bases between them. Germline V gene data show CDR1 as WNHNN and CDR2 as SYGVQD (reference sequence). The CDR3 sequence: CASSESSAEGYEQYF. The CDR3 DNA sequence: TGCGCCAGCAGTGAGTCGAGTGCGGAGGGCTACGAGCAGTACTTC.

Points on this clone: Just one base apart from a much larger clone, this may be a read error. This chain joins TRBV27 and TRBJ2-7; the match to TRBD2 covers 7 bases. The CDR3 length is 14 residues. CDR1 is MNHEY, CDR2 SMNVEV, per germline (reference sequence). CDR3 loop: CAGSTLAASYEQYF. The CDR3 region has the DNA TGTGCCGGCAGCACCCTAGCGGCCTCCTACGAGCAGTACTTC.

This chain uses TRBV6-5 with TRBJ2-3; TRBD2 agrees at 9 bases. The CDR3 runs to 14 residues. Germline V gene sequence: CDR1 MNHEY, CDR2 SVGAGI. The J segment lost 6 bases and the V segment lost 7 bases, leaving 8 bases of the junction unmatched. DNA for the CDR3: TGTGCCAGCAAGCTTAAAACTAGCGGGGATACGCAGTATTTT. Its protein is CASKLKTSGDTQYF.

The chain carries TRBV28 and TRBJ2-1, with TRBD1 matching 7 bases. The V gene end was trimmed by 6 bases and the J gene end by 5 bases; junction bases not matched to a gene: 7. Germline CDR1 and CDR2: MDHEN and SYDVKM. The CDR3 contains 14 residues. The CDR3 coding sequence is TGTGCCAGCAGGGTGAGGGGGCCCGACAATGAGCAGTTCTTC. Translating it yields CASRVRGPDNEQFF.

This rearrangement joins TRBV6-5 to TRBJ1-6; D is unresolved. With 0 bases removed from V and 6 bases from J, the gap between germline ends came to 9 bases. The CDR3 is made up of 15 amino acids. Germline V lookup: CDR1 MNHEY, CDR2 SVGAGI. The CDR3 loop is CASSYSSTINSPLHF. CDR3 DNA sequence: TGTGCCAGCAGTTACTCATCGACGATTAATTCACCCCTCCACTTT.